Listed here are 4 T cell receptor beta chains from one sample, sequenced in a study of T cells in Graves' hyperthyroidism and ophthalmopathy. TCR beta CDR3 regions were amplified from RNA transcripts. A first-round RT-PCR of the TCR CDR3 used the HTBI primer set. TCRdb independently ran MiXCR on the multiplex PCR reads; one entry per CDR3 protein. The table shows about 680,000 distinct CDR3 sequences, with 30% to 40% occurring only once. Sequencing was done on a sample of blood. The receptors derive from a woman aged 40 to 50 with Graves' hyperthyroidism.

This clonotype was observed many times. The CDR3 sequence: CASSVGTDNQPQHF. The CDR3 coding sequence is TGTGCCAGCAGCGTAGGGACAGACAATCAGCCCCAGCATTTT. The V call is TRBV9, the J call TRBJ1-5; TRBD1 is a possible D gene (6 bases). The germline V gene encodes CDR1 SGDLS and CDR2 YYNGEE. The CDR3 is 14 residues long. Trimming cost V 0 bases and J 3 bases, with 7 bases left between them.

This clonotype was recorded at least ten times. The genes are TRBV25-1 and TRBJ1-6; perhaps TRBD1 as D (5 bases). V lost 2 bases and J lost 0, with 8 bases in between. In germline, CDR1 is MGHDK, CDR2 SYGVNS. The CDR3 has 16 residues. CDR3: CASSEGGNSYNSPLHF. CDR3 nucleotide sequence: TGTGCCAGCAGTGAAGGGGGGAACTCCTATAATTCACCCCTCCACTTT.

The chain couples TRBV19 to TRBJ1-1; maybe TRBD1 (6 bases). The CDR3 consists of 16 residues. Deletions cut 7 bases from V and 4 bases from J, with 22 bases between. The germline V gene encodes CDR1 LNHDA and CDR2 SQIVND (reference sequence). CDR3 residues: CASTTFGTHRGTEAFF. For the CDR3, the DNA is TGTGCCAGTACCACGTTCGGGACACATAGGGGCACTGAAGCTTTCTTT.

This clonotype was detected many times. The chain links TRBV7-9 to TRBJ1-2, with no clear D. The germline CDR1 and CDR2 sequences are SEHNR and FQNEAQ (reference sequence). The CDR3 length is 15 residues. V lost 1 base and J 7 bases, leaving 16 bases between the germline ends. The DNA of the CDR3 is TGTGCCAGCAGCTTAGTTTCCCCCACGAGGCGTGGCTACACCTTC. This translates into CASSLVSPTRRGYTF.